This T cell receptor (beta chain) was recorded in a study of human T cells and chemical hapten exposure (dated by TCRdb to the early 2020s). Regarding the complete study: For sensitization, 2% DPC in acetone was applied to a roughly 2 cm by roughly 2 cm area of upper inner arm skin. Throughout the study period of about 25 weeks, patients also received therapeutic DPC doses to the scalp every week. Libraries were pooled for sequencing, and per-sample TCR yields varied mainly because of small differences in library volumes within the pool. Peripheral blood TCR repertoire changes were tracked in vivo in alopecia patients during primary and secondary sensitization to the hapten diphenylcyclopropenone (DPC). Blood samples were taken from patients before sensitization (week 0) and then at 2, 6 and about 24 weeks after DPC sensitization. Blood for TCR sequencing was provided by twenty-nine alopecia patients at one to four time points (pre-sensitization, 2, 6 and 24 weeks). Patch tests used Finn chambers with 0.01% DPC on the upper back, scored after 6 days by International Contact Dermatitis Research Group standards. The patient cohort, mostly female, included alopecia areata with under or over 50% scalp involvement, alopecia totalis and alopecia universalis.

The library was prepared using RACE. Sequencing was performed on a NextSeq 500. Library preparation attached unique molecular identifiers to individual cDNA molecules for quantitative, reproducible TCR counting. Both TCR alpha and TCR beta chains were sequenced from each blood RNA sample. For the original study's pipeline: The median number of TCRs per sample was approximately 96,000, ranging from 23,224 to 690,600. V, J and CDR3 annotation of the TCR reads was performed with the Decombinator software suite. For PS versus PT1 abundance plots, all samples were subsampled to the same number of TCRs (28,000). TCRs were defined as expanded if absent before sensitization and observed at least eight times at the 2-week time point. TCRdb's own reprocessing of the public reads used fastp at Q25 and MiXCR and kept productive beta chains. All rows with the same CDR3 protein become a single entry with the most common DNA and genes. In this record, the V and J calls reflect TCRdb's handling and not the investigators' own analysis. The sample has nearly 95,000 distinct CDR3 sequences on record, 9.5% to 11% of them singletons. The top ten clonotypes cover less than 2.5% of the sample.

The research as a whole found: Compared with pre-sensitization or healthy control sets, expanded TCRs formed significantly more large CDR3 similarity clusters, which is consistent with antigen-driven responses. DPC sensitization did not change the number of TCRs with a frequency above 1 in 1000, and there was no evidence of changes in global repertoire structure. After repeated subsampling, the strength of the expansion versus patch-test correlation and the threshold at which it became significant changed. Patch test score correlated positively with the number of PT1 expanded TCRs, reaching significance at thresholds 8, 16 and 32 but not at 4. Because all patients had alopecia, a presumed autoimmune disease, the immune response of the patients might differ from that of healthy individuals.

Worth noting for this clonotype: This receptor's antigen is unknown. Base qualities were left out, and no much larger clone turns up one base away.

Read against the paper, the sample's time point label means: patch test 2, 6 weeks after DPC sensitization. Sample treatment or condition, as interpreted from the label and publication: therapeutic diphenylcyclopropenone sensitization with weekly scalp DPC. Blood at each patch-test visit was drawn before the patch test was applied. Eligible patients were aged 18 to 70, diagnosed with alopecia, deemed suitable for DPC therapy, and excluded if pregnant. Total RNA was extracted from unfractionated whole blood collected in Tempus Blood RNA tubes. The CDR3 spans 18 residues, from the cysteine through the phenylalanine. The kept DNA is CDR3 alone, 54 bases in frame from the first base. V sheds 4 bases and J sheds 0 bases, leaving 19 bases between their ends. CDR1 and CDR2, looked up from the germline V gene (reference sequence), are LNHDA and SQIVND.

Sequenced here: whole blood, sampled in connection with sensitization to the hapten diphenylcyclopropenone (DPC). The sequence joins TRBV19 to TRBJ2-1; possibly the D gene is TRBD2, per 6 matching bases. The sequence was collected from a man in his forties with alopecia areata. Some clones in this sample may be carry-over from other donors' samples. The sequenced DNA: TGTGCCAGTAGTAACCCGGGAGCCCTCTCCAGCTCCTACAATGAGCAGTTCTTC. The resulting protein is CASSNPGALSSSYNEQFF.